The sequence of this TCR beta chain was determined in a study of OX40 agonist ivuxolimab in advanced cancers. The study in broad terms: Ivuxolimab, which targeted the costimulatory receptor OX40 (CD134), was an agonistic, fully human IgG2 monoclonal antibody. Prior anti-PD-1, anti-PD-L1 or anti-CTLA-4 therapy was permitted, and checkpoint inhibitors had been received by about 44% of dose-escalation patients. The monotherapy dose-escalation portion (N ≈ 57 patients) of the phase I ivuxolimab trial is reported in the paper. In the dose-escalation cohort, 82.7% of patients were male, and the mean age was roughly 60 years, with a range of roughly 23 to 85. Three dose-escalation patients achieved partial responses, one with hepatocellular carcinoma and two with cutaneous melanoma. Intravenous ivuxolimab was administered to patients every 2 weeks at six dose levels: 0.01, 0.1, 0.3, 1.5, 3 and 10 mg/kg. The purpose of peripheral TCRbeta sequencing was to test whether ivuxolimab changed TCR sequence diversity and led to clonal T-cell expansion. Among the roughly 50 dose-escalation patients, about 20 had hepatocellular carcinoma, 15 or so melanoma, 9 renal cell carcinoma and 9 head and neck cancer.

Patients with autoimmune disease history or receiving systemic immunosuppression were excluded from the trial. Peripheral blood for TCR sequencing was collected from all dose cohorts at baseline, on cycle 4 day 1, and on cycle 7 day 1. The samples were drawn from a first-in-human, open-label, multicenter phase I dose-escalation trial of ivuxolimab. Adults with locally advanced or metastatic melanoma, renal cell carcinoma, hepatocellular carcinoma or head and neck squamous cell carcinoma were enrolled in the trial. Before TCR sequencing, CD4+ T cells and CD8+ T cells from peripheral blood were sorted into separate populations. Here is what the overall study found, with its caveats: Low levels of normalized T-cell clonal expansion were also seen in some patients who did not respond. Which antigens the clonally expanded peripheral T cells were specific for was not determined. On average, CD8+ T cells showed more expanded clones than CD4+ T cells after ivuxolimab. Clonal expansion of both CD4+ and CD8+ blood T cells was observed from baseline to week 6 at doses 0.1 to 3.0 mg/kg. Partial responders in the 0.1-3.0 mg/kg groups had among the lowest normalized peripheral clonal expansion, especially among CD8+ T cells.

For sequencing of the TCRbeta CDR3 region, genomic DNA was extracted from the sorted cells. The immunoSEQ Assay was used to sequence the TCRbeta CDR3 regions. TCRdb provides this immuneACCESS table in a form limited to in-frame rearrangements. Some clones are lacking; in checked studies, under half of them reflect an unresolved V gene, and why the rest are absent is not known. The sample includes approximately 79,000 clones, with approximately 93% observed a single time. The ten largest make up 20% of the sample. CDR1 and CDR2, per the germline V gene, are MDHEN and SYDVKM. At the junction V is shortened by 3 bases and J by 9 bases, with 3 bases in between. CDR3 length: 10 amino acids, cysteine to phenylalanine. The retained sequence is limited to the CDR3, 30 bases, with the frame set at the first base. As concerns this clone: The antigen this receptor binds is unknown. The sample holds no much larger clone one base away, and base qualities are not on file.

The chain is made from TRBV28 and TRBJ2-1; no D segment can be confidently identified. This specimen consisted of CD4+ or CD8+ T cells sorted from blood, obtained in a trial of the OX40 agonist ivuxolimab. The receptor's source is an adult with an advanced solid tumor such as melanoma, head and neck, liver or kidney cancer. The DNA is as follows: TGTGCCAGCAGTTTGGGTGAGCAGTTCTTC. Translated, it reads CASSLGEQFF.